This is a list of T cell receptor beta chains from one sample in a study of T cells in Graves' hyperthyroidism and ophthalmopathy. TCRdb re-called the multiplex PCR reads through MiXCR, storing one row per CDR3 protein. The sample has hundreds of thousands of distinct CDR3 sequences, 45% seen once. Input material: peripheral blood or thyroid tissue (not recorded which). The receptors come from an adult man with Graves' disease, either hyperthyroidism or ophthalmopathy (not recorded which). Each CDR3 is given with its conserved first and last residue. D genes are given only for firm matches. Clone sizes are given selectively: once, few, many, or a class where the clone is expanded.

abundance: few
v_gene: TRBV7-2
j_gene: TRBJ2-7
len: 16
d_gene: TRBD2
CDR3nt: TGTGCCAGCAGCGTGGGACTAGCGGGAGCCCTCTACGAGCAGTACTTC
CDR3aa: CASSVGLAGALYEQYF

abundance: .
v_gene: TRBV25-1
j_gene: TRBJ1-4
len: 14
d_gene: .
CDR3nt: TGTGCCACCATCGATCCCAGAGAAGGAGGAAAACTGTTTTTT
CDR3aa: CATIDPREGGKLFF

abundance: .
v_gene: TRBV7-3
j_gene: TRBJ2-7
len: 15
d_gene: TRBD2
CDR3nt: TGTGCCAGCAGCTGGACGGGAGGACATTCCTACGAGCAGTACTTC
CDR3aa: CASSWTGGHSYEQYF

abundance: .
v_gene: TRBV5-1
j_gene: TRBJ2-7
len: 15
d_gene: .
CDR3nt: TGCGCCAGCAGCTTGGCGAGCGGGTTCTACAATGAGCAGTACTTC
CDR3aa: CASSLASGFYNEQYF

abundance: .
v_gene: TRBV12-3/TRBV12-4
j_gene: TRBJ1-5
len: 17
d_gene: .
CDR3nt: TGTGCCAGCAGTGAAATCGCCGGGGAGGGACGGGGTCAGCCCCAGCATTTT
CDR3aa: CASSEIAGEGRGQPQHF

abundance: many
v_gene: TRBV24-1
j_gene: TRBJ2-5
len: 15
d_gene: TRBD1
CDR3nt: TGTGCCACCAGTGGTAGGACAGGGGAAGAAGAGACCCAGTACTTC
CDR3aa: CATSGRTGEEETQYF

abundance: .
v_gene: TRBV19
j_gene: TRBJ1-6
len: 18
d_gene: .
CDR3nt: TGTGCCAGTAGCCGACTACAGGATTCCTTCTCCTATAATTCACCCCTCCACTTT
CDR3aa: CASSRLQDSFSYNSPLHF

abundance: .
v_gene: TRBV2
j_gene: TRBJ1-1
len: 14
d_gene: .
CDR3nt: TGTGCCAGCAGCCACAGCTCTATGAACACTGAAGCTTTCTTT
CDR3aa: CASSHSSMNTEAFF

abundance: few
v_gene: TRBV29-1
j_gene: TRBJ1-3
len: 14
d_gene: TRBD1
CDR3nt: TGCAGCGTTAAATCAGGGACAGGCGGAAACACCATATATTTT
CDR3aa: CSVKSGTGGNTIYF

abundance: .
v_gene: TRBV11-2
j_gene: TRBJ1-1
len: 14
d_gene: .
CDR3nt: TGTGCCAGCAGCTTAGTCGGGGTTAGTACTGAAGCTTTCTTT
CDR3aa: CASSLVGVSTEAFF

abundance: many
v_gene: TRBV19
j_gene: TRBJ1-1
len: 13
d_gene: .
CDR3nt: TGTGCCAGTAGTATGGTCGCGAACACTGAAGCTTTCTTT
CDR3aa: CASSMVANTEAFF

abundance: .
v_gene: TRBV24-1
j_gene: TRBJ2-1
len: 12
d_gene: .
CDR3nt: TGTGCCACCAGGAATACAGGGAATGAGCAGTTCTTC
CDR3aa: CATRNTGNEQFF

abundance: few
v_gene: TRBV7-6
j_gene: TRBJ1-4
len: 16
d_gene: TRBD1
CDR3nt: TGTGCCAGCAGCCCCGGACAGGGGGGGACTAATGAAAAACTGTTTTTT
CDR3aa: CASSPGQGGTNEKLFF

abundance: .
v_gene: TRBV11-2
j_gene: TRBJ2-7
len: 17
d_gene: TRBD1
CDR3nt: TGTGCCAGCAGCTTAGACCCGGGACAGGGCTCCCCCTACGAGCAGTACTTC
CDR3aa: CASSLDPGQGSPYEQYF

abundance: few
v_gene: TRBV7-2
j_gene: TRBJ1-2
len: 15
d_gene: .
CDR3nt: TGTGCCAGCAGCCGACTGTCGGGTTTAAACTATGGCTACACCTTC
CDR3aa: CASSRLSGLNYGYTF

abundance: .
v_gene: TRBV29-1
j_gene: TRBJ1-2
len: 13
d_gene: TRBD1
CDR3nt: TGCAGCGTGGCCGGGACAGGCCTCGGAGGCTACACCTTC
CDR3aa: CSVAGTGLGGYTF

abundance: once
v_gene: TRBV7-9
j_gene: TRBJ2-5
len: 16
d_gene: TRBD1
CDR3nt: TGTGCCAGCAGCTTCCGGACAGGGATTTGGGCAGAGACCCAGTACTTC
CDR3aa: CASSFRTGIWAETQYF

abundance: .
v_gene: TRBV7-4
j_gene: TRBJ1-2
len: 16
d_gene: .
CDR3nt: TGTGCCAGCAGCTTAGGCGGACCAACACAAAACTATGGCTACACCTTC
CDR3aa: CASSLGGPTQNYGYTF

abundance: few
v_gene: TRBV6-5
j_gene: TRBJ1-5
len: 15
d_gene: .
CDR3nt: TGTGCCAGCAGCCGCAGGTGGGGGGCGGAGCAGCCCCAGCATTTT
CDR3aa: CASSRRWGAEQPQHF

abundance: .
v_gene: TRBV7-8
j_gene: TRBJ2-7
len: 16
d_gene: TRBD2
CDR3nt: TGTGCCAGCAGCGGCAAGGGACTAGCGGGAGGGAACGAGCAGTACTTC
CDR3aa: CASSGKGLAGGNEQYF

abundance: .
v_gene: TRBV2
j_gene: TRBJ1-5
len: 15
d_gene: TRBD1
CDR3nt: TGTGCCAGCAGTCGGGACAGCAATAGCAATCAGCCCCAGCATTTT
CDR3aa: CASSRDSNSNQPQHF

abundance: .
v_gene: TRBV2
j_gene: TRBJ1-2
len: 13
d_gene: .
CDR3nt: TGTGCCAGCAGGAGGGACGGACTCTATGGCTACACCTTC
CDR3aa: CASRRDGLYGYTF

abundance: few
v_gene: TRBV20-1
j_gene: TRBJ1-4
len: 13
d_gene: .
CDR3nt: TGCAGTGCTAGCGGGCCACCTAATGAAAAACTGTTTTTT
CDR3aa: CSASGPPNEKLFF

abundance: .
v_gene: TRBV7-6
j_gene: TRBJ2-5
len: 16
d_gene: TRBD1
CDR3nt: TGTGCCAGCAGCTTATCGGCAGGGGGAATGGGAGAGACCCAGTACTTC
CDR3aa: CASSLSAGGMGETQYF

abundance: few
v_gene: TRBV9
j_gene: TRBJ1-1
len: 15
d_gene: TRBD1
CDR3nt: TGTGCCAGCAGCGTGACAGGGGCCCTTGGGACTGAAGCTTTCTTT
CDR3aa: CASSVTGALGTEAFF

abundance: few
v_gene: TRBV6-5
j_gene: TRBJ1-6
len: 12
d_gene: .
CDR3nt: TGTGCCAGCAGTTCCCCGACAGACATTCTCCACTTT
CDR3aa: CASSSPTDILHF

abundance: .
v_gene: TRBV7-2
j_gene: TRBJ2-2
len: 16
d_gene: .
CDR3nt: TGTGCCAGCAGTTCGACCGGGACCCTCGCCACCGGGGAGCTGTTTTTT
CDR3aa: CASSSTGTLATGELFF

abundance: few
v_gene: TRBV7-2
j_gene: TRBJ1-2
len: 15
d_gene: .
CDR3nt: TGTGCCAGCACCCCTTACATTGCGCCTAACTATGGCTACACCTTC
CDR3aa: CASTPYIAPNYGYTF

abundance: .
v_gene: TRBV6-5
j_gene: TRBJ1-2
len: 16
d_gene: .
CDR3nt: TGTGCCAGCAGTGACTCCCTTACCCCGGGAGCCTATGGCTACACCTTC
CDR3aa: CASSDSLTPGAYGYTF

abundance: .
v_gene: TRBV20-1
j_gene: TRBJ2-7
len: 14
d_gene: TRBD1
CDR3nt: TGCAGTGCTAGAGAGGGACAGGGGAACAGCGAGCAGTACTTC
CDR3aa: CSAREGQGNSEQYF

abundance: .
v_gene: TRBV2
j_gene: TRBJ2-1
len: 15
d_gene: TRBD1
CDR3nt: TGTGCCAGCAGTGATTCCCTCTTGGGGGACAGTGAGCAGTTCTTC
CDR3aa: CASSDSLLGDSEQFF

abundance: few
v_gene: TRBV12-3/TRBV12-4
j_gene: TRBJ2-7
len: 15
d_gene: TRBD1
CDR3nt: TGTGCCAGCAGTATCCCGGGACAGGGTGGCGGGGAGCAGTACTTC
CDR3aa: CASSIPGQGGGEQYF

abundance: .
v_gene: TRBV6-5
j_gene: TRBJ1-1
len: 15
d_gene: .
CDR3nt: TGCGCCAGCAGCCTTCAAGCAGAGCCGGTTACTGAAGCTTTCTTT
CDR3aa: CASSLQAEPVTEAFF

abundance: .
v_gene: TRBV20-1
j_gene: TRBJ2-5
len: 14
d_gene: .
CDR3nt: TGCAGTGCTAGAGACCTTAGGGCGGGTGAGACCCAGTACTTC
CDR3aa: CSARDLRAGETQYF

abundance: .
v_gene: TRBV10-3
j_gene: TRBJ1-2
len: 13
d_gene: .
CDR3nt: TGTGCCATCAGTTCCGGGCCAGGGAATGGCTACACCTTC
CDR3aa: CAISSGPGNGYTF

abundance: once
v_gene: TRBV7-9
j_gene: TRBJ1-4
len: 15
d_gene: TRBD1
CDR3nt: TGTGCCAGCAGTCGTCCGGGACAGAGTAATGAAAAACTGTTTTTT
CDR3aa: CASSRPGQSNEKLFF